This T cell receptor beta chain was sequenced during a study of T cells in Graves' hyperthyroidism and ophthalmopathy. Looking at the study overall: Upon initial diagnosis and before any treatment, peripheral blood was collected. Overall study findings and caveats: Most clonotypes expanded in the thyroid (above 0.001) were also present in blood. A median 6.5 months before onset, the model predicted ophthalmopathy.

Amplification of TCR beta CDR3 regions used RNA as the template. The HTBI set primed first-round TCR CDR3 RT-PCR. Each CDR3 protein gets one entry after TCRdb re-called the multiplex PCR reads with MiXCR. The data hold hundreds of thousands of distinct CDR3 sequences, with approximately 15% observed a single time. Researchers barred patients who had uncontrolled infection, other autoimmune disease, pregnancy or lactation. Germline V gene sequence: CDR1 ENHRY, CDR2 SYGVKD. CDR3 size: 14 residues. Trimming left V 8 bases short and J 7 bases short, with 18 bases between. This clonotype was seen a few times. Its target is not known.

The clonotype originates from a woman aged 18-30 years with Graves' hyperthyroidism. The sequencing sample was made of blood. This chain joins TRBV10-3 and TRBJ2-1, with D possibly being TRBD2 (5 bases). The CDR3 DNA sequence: TGTGCCATCGTAGACCCCGGGGTGGTGAATGAGCAGTTCTTC. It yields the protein CAIVDPGVVNEQFF.